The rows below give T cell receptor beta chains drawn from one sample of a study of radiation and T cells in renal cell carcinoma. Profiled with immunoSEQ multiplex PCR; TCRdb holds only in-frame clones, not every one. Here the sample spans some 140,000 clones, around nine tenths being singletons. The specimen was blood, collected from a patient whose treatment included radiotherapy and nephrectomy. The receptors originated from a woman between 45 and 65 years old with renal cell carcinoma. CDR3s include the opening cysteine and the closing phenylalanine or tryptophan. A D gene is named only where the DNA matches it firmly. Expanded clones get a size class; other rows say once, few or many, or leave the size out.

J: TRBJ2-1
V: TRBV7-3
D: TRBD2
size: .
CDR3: CASSPNFGGGANNEQFF
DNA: TGTGCCAGCAGCCCTAATTTTGGCGGGGGGGCCAACAATGAGCAGTTCTTC

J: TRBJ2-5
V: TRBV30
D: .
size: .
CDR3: CAWTRRPETQYF
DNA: TGTGCCTGGACTAGACGTCCGGAGACCCAGTACTTC

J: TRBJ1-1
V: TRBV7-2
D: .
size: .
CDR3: CASSLAGPPMNTEAFF
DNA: TGTGCCAGCAGCTTAGCGGGCCCTCCCATGAACACTGAAGCTTTCTTT

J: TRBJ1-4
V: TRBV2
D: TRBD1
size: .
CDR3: CASSELRGQGDEKLFF
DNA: TGTGCCAGCAGTGAACTGAGAGGACAGGGTGATGAAAAACTGTTTTTT

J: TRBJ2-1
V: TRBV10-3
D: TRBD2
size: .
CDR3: CAISEEAGGSNEQFF
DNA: TGTGCCATCAGTGAGGAAGCGGGGGGTTCGAATGAGCAGTTCTTC

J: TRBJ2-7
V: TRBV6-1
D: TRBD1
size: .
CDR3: CASSERDRYEQYF
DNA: TGTGCCAGCAGTGAACGGGACAGATACGAGCAGTACTTC

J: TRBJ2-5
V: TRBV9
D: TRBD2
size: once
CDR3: CASSVGLAGETQYF
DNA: TGTGCCAGCAGCGTGGGACTAGCCGGAGAGACCCAGTACTTC

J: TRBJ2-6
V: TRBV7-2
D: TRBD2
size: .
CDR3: CASSLTVAGAGANVLTF
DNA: TGTGCCAGCAGCTTAACTGTAGCGGGGGCTGGGGCCAACGTCCTGACTTTC

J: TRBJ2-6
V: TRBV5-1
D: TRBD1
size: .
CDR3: CASSTGGDSGANVLTF
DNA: TGCGCCAGCAGCACAGGGGGCGACTCTGGGGCCAACGTCCTGACTTTC

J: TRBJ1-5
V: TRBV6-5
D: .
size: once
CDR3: CASSYGGAGQPQHF
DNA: TGTGCCAGCAGTTACGGGGGCGCGGGTCAGCCCCAGCATTTT

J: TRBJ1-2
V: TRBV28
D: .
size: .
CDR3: CASKLVNYGYTF
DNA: TGTGCCAGCAAGTTGGTTAACTATGGCTACACCTTC

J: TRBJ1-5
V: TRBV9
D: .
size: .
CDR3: CASSDGPNQPQHF
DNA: TGTGCCAGCAGCGACGGTCCCAATCAGCCCCAGCATTTT

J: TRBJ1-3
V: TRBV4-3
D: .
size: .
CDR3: CASSQESGNSGPLSGNTIYF
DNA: TGCGCCAGCAGCCAAGAGTCGGGGAACTCCGGCCCTCTTTCTGGAAACACCATATATTTT

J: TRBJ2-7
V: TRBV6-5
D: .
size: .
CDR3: CASSYSPGGQPGEQYF
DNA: TGTGCCAGCAGTTACTCGCCGGGAGGACAGCCAGGCGAGCAGTACTTC

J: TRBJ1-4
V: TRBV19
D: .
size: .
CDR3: CASNPGSGYEKLFF
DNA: TGTGCCAGTAACCCAGGGTCCGGTTACGAAAAACTGTTTTTT

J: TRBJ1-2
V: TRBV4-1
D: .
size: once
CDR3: CASSQGDARGYTF
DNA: TGCGCCAGCAGCCAAGGGGACGCCAGGGGCTACACCTTC

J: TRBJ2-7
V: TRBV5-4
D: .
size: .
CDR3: CASSFDARGSDEQYF
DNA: TGTGCCAGCAGCTTCGACGCTAGGGGCTCCGACGAGCAGTACTTC

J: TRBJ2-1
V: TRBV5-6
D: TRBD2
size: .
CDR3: CASSIGLVIKNEQFF
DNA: TGTGCCAGCAGCATTGGACTAGTCATTAAGAATGAGCAGTTCTTC

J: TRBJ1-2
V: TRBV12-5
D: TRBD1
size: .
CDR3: CASGPAPGQGIDGYTF
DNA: TGTGCTAGTGGTCCCGCTCCGGGACAGGGGATAGATGGCTACACCTTC

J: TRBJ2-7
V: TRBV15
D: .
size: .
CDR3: CATSLGAYEQYF
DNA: TGTGCCACCAGTCTCGGGGCCTACGAGCAGTACTTC

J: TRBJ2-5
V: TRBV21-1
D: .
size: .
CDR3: CASSKAAQGVETQYF
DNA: TGTGCCAGCAGCAAAGCCGCGCAGGGTGTGGAGACCCAGTACTTC

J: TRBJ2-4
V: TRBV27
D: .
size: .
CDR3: CASSRGATGRARNIQYF
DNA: TGTGCCAGCAGCCGGGGCGCGACAGGGAGGGCACGAAACATTCAGTACTTC

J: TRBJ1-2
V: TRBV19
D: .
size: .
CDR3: CATAPGRNYGYTF
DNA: TGTGCCACTGCTCCGGGACGGAACTATGGCTACACCTTC

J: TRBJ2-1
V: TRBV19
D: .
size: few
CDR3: CASSTPSRRRAQVNEQFF
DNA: TGTGCCAGTAGTACTCCTAGCAGACGGCGGGCCCAAGTGAATGAGCAGTTCTTC

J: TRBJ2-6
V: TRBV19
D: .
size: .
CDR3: CASSSDTLTGANVLTF
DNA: TGTGCCAGTAGTTCGGACACCCTCACTGGGGCCAACGTCCTGACTTTC

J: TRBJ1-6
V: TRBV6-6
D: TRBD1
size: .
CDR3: CASSYLGQGDSPLHF
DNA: TGTGCCAGCAGTTACTTGGGACAGGGGGATTCACCCCTCCACTTT

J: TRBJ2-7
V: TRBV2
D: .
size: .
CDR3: CASKAGTYEQYF
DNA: TGTGCCAGCAAAGCAGGTACCTACGAGCAGTACTTC

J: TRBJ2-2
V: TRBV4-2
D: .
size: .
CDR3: CASSQEGGTYVPGELFF
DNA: TGTGCCAGCAGCCAAGAAGGGGGGACCTACGTACCCGGGGAGCTGTTTTTT

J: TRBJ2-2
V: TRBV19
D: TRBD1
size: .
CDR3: CASSQQGATGELFF
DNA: TGTGCCAGTAGTCAGCAGGGGGCAACCGGGGAGCTGTTTTTT

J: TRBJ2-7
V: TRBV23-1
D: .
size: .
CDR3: CASNIPWENYEQYF
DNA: TGCGCCAGCAATATTCCCTGGGAGAACTACGAGCAGTACTTC

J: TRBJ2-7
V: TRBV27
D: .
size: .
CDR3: CASSLGQGYYEQYF
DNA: TGTGCCAGCAGTTTAGGGCAGGGGTATTACGAGCAGTACTTC

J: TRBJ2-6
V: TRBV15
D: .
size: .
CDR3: CATSRDGVSGANVLTF
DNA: TGTGCCACCAGCAGGGACGGGGTCTCTGGGGCCAACGTCCTGACTTTC

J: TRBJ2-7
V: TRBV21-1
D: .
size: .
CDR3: CASSKARRDRDDEQYF
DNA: TGTGCCAGCAGCAAAGCGCGCCGGGACAGGGATGACGAGCAGTACTTC

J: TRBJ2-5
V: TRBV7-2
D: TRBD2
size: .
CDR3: CASSQGLAGGQETQYF
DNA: TGTGCCAGCAGCCAAGGACTAGCGGGGGGGCAAGAGACCCAGTACTTC

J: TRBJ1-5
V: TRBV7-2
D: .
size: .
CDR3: CASTPGGGARGNQPQHF
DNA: TGTGCCAGCACCCCCGGCGGAGGGGCGCGAGGCAATCAGCCCCAGCATTTT

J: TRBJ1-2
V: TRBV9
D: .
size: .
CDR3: CASSARTQGRGYTF
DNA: TGTGCCAGCAGCGCTCGGACTCAGGGTCGGGGCTACACCTTC

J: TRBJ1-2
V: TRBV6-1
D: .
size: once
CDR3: CASSEFNLKTDGYTF
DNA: TGTGCCAGCAGTGAGTTCAACCTTAAGACGGATGGCTACACCTTC

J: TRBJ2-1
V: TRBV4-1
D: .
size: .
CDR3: CASSQPLDEQFF
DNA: TGCGCCAGCAGCCAACCGTTGGATGAGCAGTTCTTC